These 22 T cell receptor beta chains were all obtained from the same sample, sequenced in a study of vaccination and CD4 T cells after COVID-19. Antigen specificity for these receptors is unknown. Cultured CD4+ T-cell DNA underwent Oncomine TCR Beta short-read sequencing. TCRdb called the PCR reads again in MiXCR, with one record for every CDR3 protein. The table records some 15,000 distinct CDR3 sequences, over 45% of them present only once. Treatment described: approximately 10-day PBMC culture with coronavirus spike peptide pools or control peptides (ViraFEST assay). The material sequenced was CD4+ T cells from blood, cultured in vitro, taken before SARS-CoV-2 vaccination. These receptors came from a human donor who had recovered from COVID-19.

The chain carries TRBV6-1 and TRBJ2-7; D ambiguous. CDR1 and CDR2 from the germline V gene are MNHNS and SASEGT. Trimming removed 6 bases from V and 3 bases from J, with 12 bases in between. CDR3 length: 13 residues. The CDR3 reads CASRETPNYEQYF. CDR3 sequence (DNA): TGTGCCAGCAGGGAAACACCGAACTACGAGCAGTACTTC.

The chain couples TRBV5-1 to TRBJ1-2; TRBD1 might be the D (6 bases). CDR3 length: 16 residues. Germline CDR1 reads SGHRS; CDR2 reads YFSETQ. Trimming took off 5 bases at V and 2 bases at J, with 19 bases between the two ends. The CDR3 DNA reads TGCGCCAGCAGTTTAGCCCTGACAGGAGTAAACTATGGCTACACCTTC. This translates into CASSLALTGVNYGYTF.

The chain recombines TRBV20-1 with TRBJ2-1, with D perhaps TRBD2 (6 bases). The CDR3 is 19 residues long. Trimming shortened V by 2 bases and J by 5 bases, and 28 bases separated the two germline ends. CDR1 and CDR2 (germline): DFQATT, SNEGSKA (reference sequence). The CDR3 here is CSARSRVGYRDSFNNEQFF. CDR3 DNA: TGCAGTGCTAGAAGTCGAGTGGGGTACCGGGACTCATTCAACAATGAGCAGTTCTTC.

A few counts support this clonotype. The V and J genes are TRBV20-1 and TRBJ1-2; TRBD1 might be the D (5 bases). CDR1 is DFQATT, CDR2 SNEGSKA, per germline (reference sequence). This CDR3 is built from 14 residues. Trimming took off 7 bases at V and 2 bases at J, with 17 bases between the two ends. CDR3 amino acids: CSGTYMGGNYGYTF. CDR3 coding DNA: TGCAGTGGGACATACATGGGTGGAAACTATGGCTACACCTTC.

This clonotype was observed a few times. The rearrangement links TRBV30 to TRBJ2-7; either TRBD1 or TRBD2 may supply D (6 bases each). The length of the CDR3 is 15 residues. The V gene's germline CDR1 is GTSNPN and CDR2 SVGIG (reference sequence). V lost 4 bases and J lost 3, with 19 bases in between. For the CDR3, the DNA is TGTGCCTGGACTTCGGGGGCTAGCTGGGACTACGAGCAGTACTTC. This gives the protein CAWTSGASWDYEQYF. Supplemented by reference TRBV30 and TRBJ2-7, the full variable domain reads SQTIHQWPATLVQPVGSPLSLECTVEGTSNPNLYWYRQAAGRGLQLLFYSVGIGQISSEVPQNLSASRPQDRQFILSSKKLLLSDSGFYLCAWTSGASWDYEQYFGPGTRLTVT.

This clonotype has more than one count but fewer than ten. The rearrangement links TRBV5-4 to TRBJ2-5, with D uncertain. The CDR3 spans 12 residues. Germline CDR1 reads SGHNT; CDR2 reads YYREEE (reference sequence). V was trimmed by 5 bases and J by 6 bases, leaving 11 bases between them. The CDR3 reads CASSSSGQTQYF. In DNA, the CDR3 is TGTGCCAGCAGTTCGAGTGGGCAGACCCAGTACTTC.

V gene TRBV27 combines with J gene TRBJ2-3, with TRBD2 matching over 11 bases. This CDR3 has 17 residues. Germline CDR1 MNHEY, CDR2 SMNVEV (reference sequence). V lost 5 bases to trimming and J lost 2 bases; unmatched junction nucleotides: 9. The CDR3 region is CASSRLLAGGTTDTQYF. The CDR3 coding sequence is TGTGCCAGCAGTCGCCTCCTAGCGGGAGGTACCACAGATACGCAGTATTTT.

This chain links TRBV3-1 with TRBJ2-5; unclear D gene. Trimming cost V 4 bases and J 5 bases, with 8 bases left between them. This CDR3 has 12 residues. CDR1 LGHDT and CDR2 YNNKEL come from the germline V gene (reference sequence). The CDR3 here is CASSPYVETQYF. In DNA, the CDR3 is TGTGCCAGCAGCCCCTACGTTGAGACCCAGTACTTC.

This clonotype was seen a few times. The chain joins TRBV20-1 to TRBJ2-2; D perhaps matches TRBD1 (6 bases). V lost 1 base, J lost 8 bases, and 11 bases lay in between. There are 13 residues in the CDR3. Germline V gene sequence: CDR1 DFQATT, CDR2 SNEGSKA (reference sequence). Written as DNA, the CDR3 is TGCAGTGCTAGAGGCCCCGGGACAGGGGAGCTGTTTTTT. Its translation: CSARGPGTGELFF.

The chain has TRBV7-9 and TRBJ2-2; D not certain. Germline CDR1 and CDR2: SEHNR and FQNEAQ (reference sequence). The CDR3 is made up of 13 amino acids. Deletions cut 8 bases from V and 8 bases from J, with 15 bases between. In DNA form, the CDR3 reads TGTGCCAGCGACAAGACTTTAAGGGGGGAGCTGTTTTTT. Amino acid sequence: CASDKTLRGELFF.

This clonotype was counted between two and nine times. This sequence joins TRBV18 and TRBJ2-7; D is perhaps TRBD1 (5 bases). Per the germline V gene, CDR1 is KGHSH and CDR2 is LQKENI. V was pared by 4 bases and J by 0 bases, with 10 bases between. The length of the CDR3 is 14 residues. The CDR3 sequence: CASSLDSVSYEQYF. The DNA for the CDR3 is TGTGCCAGCTCACTCGACAGCGTCTCCTACGAGCAGTACTTC.

This clonotype showed up just a few times. The chain's CDR3 is CASGIYSNQPQHF. The CDR3 region has the DNA TGTGCCAGCGGGATTTATAGCAATCAGCCCCAGCATTTT. The chain employs TRBV12-3 or TRBV12-4 and TRBJ1-5; D gene ambiguous. CDR3 length equals 13 residues. The V end lost 8 bases, the J end lost 0 bases, and 8 bases lay between the germline ends.

This chain uses TRBV11-3 with TRBJ2-7; D is perhaps TRBD1 or TRBD2 (5 bases each). CDR3 length equals 13 residues. CDR1 is SGHNT, CDR2 YENEEA, per germline. Trimming cost V 8 bases and J 6 bases, with 17 bases left between them. The CDR3 region has the DNA TGTGCCAGCTTTGGGCCGGGACGTGGCGAGCAGTACTTC. Translated: CASFGPGRGEQYF.

V and J are TRBV6-1 and TRBJ1-2; unclear D gene. CDR1 is MNHNS, CDR2 SASEGT, per germline. The CDR3 is 13 residues long. The ends were cut back, 5 bases at V and 4 bases at J, with 11 bases in the middle. The CDR3 is CASSRTDTYGYTF. In DNA form, the CDR3 reads TGTGCCAGCAGTAGGACGGATACCTATGGCTACACCTTC.

The chain couples TRBV19 to TRBJ1-1; D is uncertain. CDR1 and CDR2 from the germline V gene are LNHDA and SQIVND (reference sequence). The ends were cut back, 5 bases at V and 0 bases at J, with 10 bases in the middle. The CDR3 spans 14 residues. Written as DNA, the CDR3 is TGTGCCAGTAGTGTAGCGGGAATGAACACTGAAGCTTTCTTT. Translating gives CASSVAGMNTEAFF.

The V and J genes are TRBV30 and TRBJ1-1; TRBD1 agrees at 8 bases. Germline loops: CDR1 GTSNPN, CDR2 SVGIG (reference sequence). The CDR3 runs to 13 residues. As DNA, the CDR3 is TGTGTTCTGTACAGGGGGATGAACACTGAAGCTTTCTTT. Protein product: CVLYRGMNTEAFF.

The chain recombines TRBV24-1 with TRBJ1-1; D gene uncertain. The CDR3 is 15 residues long. Germline V gene lookup returns CDR1 KGHDR and CDR2 SFDVKD. The V end lost 3 bases, the J end lost 5 bases, and 15 bases lay between the germline ends. In DNA form, the CDR3 reads TGTGCCACCAGTGATCCACACAGCGGGCAGACTGAAGCTTTCTTT. It yields the protein CATSDPHSGQTEAFF.

V and J are TRBV20-1 and TRBJ2-2; 7 bases agree with TRBD2. From germline, CDR1 is DFQATT and CDR2 SNEGSKA (reference sequence). With V trimmed by 5 bases and J by 2 bases, 5 bases remained unmatched. This CDR3 comprises 14 residues. CDR3 protein: CSAEGLLNTGELFF. The CDR3 DNA follows: TGCAGTGCTGAGGGACTACTCAACACCGGGGAGCTGTTTTTT.

The chain has TRBV20-1 and TRBJ2-1; D gene ambiguous. Per germline, CDR1 DFQATT and CDR2 SNEGSKA (reference sequence). The CDR3 has 11 amino acids. V lost 4 bases, J lost 12 bases, and 13 bases lay in between. The CDR3 here is CSATIAPSQFF. The DNA of the CDR3 is TGCAGTGCTACTATAGCCCCATCGCAGTTCTTC.

This chain joins TRBV27 and TRBJ2-3, with D tentatively TRBD1 (6 bases). The CDR3 has 14 residues. The germline CDR1 and CDR2 sequences are MNHEY and SMNVEV (reference sequence). Trimming shortened V by 4 bases and J by 0 bases, and 8 bases separated the two germline ends. CDR3 in amino acids: CASSWGTSTDTQYF. The CDR3 nucleotides are TGTGCCAGCAGTTGGGGGACAAGCACAGATACGCAGTATTTT.

The chain couples TRBV7-6 to TRBJ2-3; possibly TRBD1 for D (6 bases). The length of the CDR3 is 13 residues. Trimming pared 5 bases from V and 3 bases from J, leaving 9 bases between. From germline, CDR1 is SGHVS and CDR2 FNYEAQ. The CDR3 sequence is CASSPQGTDTQYF. DNA for the CDR3: TGTGCCAGCAGCCCCCAGGGGACAGATACGCAGTATTTT.

The chain links TRBV27 to TRBJ2-7, with D possibly being TRBD1 (6 bases). V was pared by 5 bases and J by 2 bases, with 10 bases between. This CDR3 comprises 13 residues. Germline lookup yields CDR1 MNHEY and CDR2 SMNVEV (reference sequence). CDR3 sequence reads: CASSATGAYEQYF. CDR3 DNA: TGTGCCAGCAGTGCGACAGGTGCCTACGAGCAGTACTTC.